This TCR beta chain was identified in a study of shared clonotypes between healthy human individuals. Study-wide findings and caveats: What rarefaction showed was incomplete sorted-subset sequencing despite large depth.

This CDR3 region has 14 residues. J gave up 5 bases and V 4 bases, and 5 bases lay outside the gene matches. Germline loops: CDR1 MDHEN, CDR2 SYDVKM. CD45RO-negative, CCR7-selected cells formed the naive CD8 fraction, which excluded terminally differentiated effector memory CD45RA+ cells. Running of the assay took place at deep level. The authors split each subset's genomic DNA evenly across several immunoSEQ plates. Generated by immunoSEQ multiplex PCR, the TCRdb table keeps only in-frame clones and is missing some. Seen here are about 1,800,000 clones, approximately 94% observed once, and the top ten hold roughly 1%. Points on this clone: The antigen is not known.

The receptor's source is a young man in good health. This rearrangement joins TRBV28 to TRBJ2-5, with 9 nucleotides matching TRBD1. Source material: naive CD8+ T cells sorted from blood. In DNA, the CDR3 is TGTGCCAGCAGTTCCTGGACAGGGGTGGAGACCCAGTACTTC. Its protein product is CASSSWTGVETQYF.